A selection of T cell receptor beta chains follows, all from one sample in a study of Ad26.COV2.S vaccination and SARS-CoV-2 variants. TCRdb keeps only in-frame clones here, not all; method: immunoSEQ multiplex PCR. The repertoire has roughly 500,000 clones, around nine tenths of them found once; the top ten carry 9.5% to 15%. Sample: peripheral blood, taken in a trial of Ad26.COV2.S vaccine versus placebo. These receptors came from a person between 18 and 65 years old who received the Ad26.COV2.S COVID-19 vaccine or a placebo. The CDR3 runs from the conserved cysteine through the conserved F or W. The order of the fields is V gene, J gene, D gene, clone size, CDR3 DNA, CDR3 protein. D genes are given only for firm matches. Not every row has a clone size; where given, it reads once, few, many or a size class.

>TRBV7-2|TRBJ2-3|TRBD2|.
TGTGCCAGCAGCTCAAAGCCGGGACTAGCGGGAGGTGGGACGCAGTATTTT
CASSSKPGLAGGGTQYF
>TRBV28|TRBJ2-3|TRBD2|few
TGTGCCAGCAGTACCGACTTTGGACTAGCGGGGGACACAGATACGCAGTATTTT
CASSTDFGLAGDTDTQYF
>TRBV9|TRBJ1-2|.|.
TGTGCCAGCAGCGTAGGGCAGGGACTTGTTGGCTACACCTTC
CASSVGQGLVGYTF
>TRBV7-9|TRBJ2-7|TRBD1|.
TGTGCCAGCAGCCCTATCAAGGGGGCCGACGAGCAGTACTTC
CASSPIKGADEQYF
>TRBV4-1|TRBJ1-1|TRBD1|.
TGCGCCAGCAGCCAGACAGGGTTCACTGAAGCTTTCTTT
CASSQTGFTEAFF
>TRBV9|TRBJ1-6|TRBD1|.
TGTGCCAGCAGCGCCCACGGGACAGATAATTCACCCCTCCACTTT
CASSAHGTDNSPLHF
>TRBV3-1/TRBV3-2|TRBJ2-5|.|.
TGTGCCAGCAGCCATAGTTCAGAGACCCAGTACTTC
CASSHSSETQYF
>TRBV9|TRBJ1-3|.|.
TGTGCCAGCAGCGTCGGGGTCCATCGTGGAAACACCATATATTTT
CASSVGVHRGNTIYF
>TRBV28|TRBJ1-1|.|.
TGTGCCAGCAGCCCCGGACGGCGTGAAGCTTTCTTT
CASSPGRREAFF
>TRBV30|TRBJ2-3|TRBD2|few
TGTGCCTGGAGATGGGGGAGGGGAGATACGCAGTATTTT
CAWRWGRGDTQYF
>TRBV2|TRBJ2-2|.|.
TGTGCCAGCAGTGAAGTTGGTCGGGGGAGCACCGGGGAGCTGTTTTTT
CASSEVGRGSTGELFF
>TRBV7-2|TRBJ1-1|TRBD1|.
TGTGCCAGCAGCTTGACTAGGACAGGGAACACTGAAGCTTTCTTT
CASSLTRTGNTEAFF
>TRBV7-2|TRBJ2-3|.|once
TGTGCCAGCAGCTCAAGCGTGTACACAGATACGCAGTATTTT
CASSSSVYTDTQYF
>TRBV2|TRBJ1-4|.|.
TGTGCCAGCAGTACAGGGTTTGAAAAACTGTTTTTT
CASSTGFEKLFF
>TRBV9|TRBJ2-1|.|.
TGTGCCAGCAGCGTCCAGAGTGGGGACAATGAGCAGTTCTTC
CASSVQSGDNEQFF
>TRBV29-1|TRBJ2-1|.|.
TGCAGCGTTTTACCGACTGAAGTAACGCTAAATGAGCAGTTCTTC
CSVLPTEVTLNEQFF
>TRBV7-8|TRBJ1-1|.|.
TGTGCCAGCAGCTTAGGTAACACCCTCCACACTGAAGCTTTCTTT
CASSLGNTLHTEAFF
>TRBV3-1/TRBV3-2|TRBJ2-7|.|.
TGTGCCAGCAGCCAAGAGGAGGACGGCAATCAGTACTTC
CASSQEEDGNQYF
>TRBV5-4|TRBJ2-2|TRBD2|.
TGTGCCAGCAGCGTACTAGCGGGTGTAAACACCGGGGAGCTGTTTTTT
CASSVLAGVNTGELFF
>TRBV6-2/TRBV6-3|TRBJ1-1|.|.
TGTGCCAGCAGCCCCCGATCGATGAACACTGAAGCTTTCTTT
CASSPRSMNTEAFF
>TRBV5-1|TRBJ1-5|.|.
TGCGCCAGCAGCTTTGACAGTTATAGCAATCAGCCCCAGCATTTT
CASSFDSYSNQPQHF
>TRBV4-3|TRBJ1-5|TRBD1|.
TGCGCCAGCAGCCAAGAGGGACAGCCGAATCAGCCCCAGCATTTT
CASSQEGQPNQPQHF
>TRBV5-6|TRBJ1-5|TRBD1|.
TGTGCCAGCAGCTTGGGACAGGGTCAAAATCAGCCCCAGCATTTT
CASSLGQGQNQPQHF
>TRBV11-1|TRBJ1-1|TRBD1|.
TGTGCCAGCAGCTACCGGGGACAGGGAGGCACTGAAGCTTTCTTT
CASSYRGQGGTEAFF
>TRBV5-4|TRBJ2-6|.|.
TGTGCCAGCAGCCAGGCCGGGCTCGGGGCCAACGTCCTGACTTTC
CASSQAGLGANVLTF
>TRBV7-9|TRBJ2-7|TRBD1|.
TGTGCCAGCAGCTTAACAGGGGGCTACAGCTACGAGCAGTACTTC
CASSLTGGYSYEQYF
>TRBV2|TRBJ2-1|TRBD2|many
TGTGCCAGCAGGGCCGGGACTAGCAGCTCCTACAATGAGCAGTTCTTC
CASRAGTSSSYNEQFF
>TRBV29-1|TRBJ2-3|.|.
TGCAGCCAGGGGGGCGGGAGATACACAGATACGCAGTATTTT
CSQGGGRYTDTQYF
>TRBV3-1/TRBV3-2|TRBJ2-7|.|.
TGTGCCAGCAGCCAAGGGGGGTCGCAGGGCGAGCAGTACTTC
CASSQGGSQGEQYF
>TRBV30|TRBJ1-5|.|.
TGTGCCTGGAATCTCGGGGGCTGGAATCAGCCCCAGCATTTT
CAWNLGGWNQPQHF
>TRBV27|TRBJ2-3|TRBD2|once
TGTGCCAGCAGCCGAAGGACTAGCGGGATTGGGACAGATACGCAGTATTTT
CASSRRTSGIGTDTQYF
>TRBV5-1|TRBJ1-1|.|.
TGCGCCAGCAGCTCGGACCTCCAAGGCACTGAAGCTTTCTTT
CASSSDLQGTEAFF
>TRBV27|TRBJ2-3|.|.
TGTGCCAGCAGTTGGGCCGGGACCTTTAGCACAGATACGCAGTATTTT
CASSWAGTFSTDTQYF
>TRBV28|TRBJ1-2|TRBD1|.
TGTGCCAGTATACCGGACAGGCACTATGGCTACACCTTC
CASIPDRHYGYTF
>TRBV7-7|TRBJ2-7|TRBD2|.
TGTGCCAGCAGCGACGGACTAGCGGGAGGGCCCCGCGAGCAGTACTTC
CASSDGLAGGPREQYF
>TRBV7-9|TRBJ1-3|.|.
TGTGCCAGCAGCTCTAACAACTTACCGAATACCATATATTTT
CASSSNNLPNTIYF
>TRBV6-6|TRBJ1-5|TRBD1|.
TGTGCCAGCAGTTACCCTGTCGGACAGGAGGTGCATTTT
CASSYPVGQEVHF
>TRBV3-1/TRBV3-2|TRBJ1-2|.|.
TGTGCCAGCAGCCAAGTTCGTGGACAGTCCAACTATGGCTACACCTTC
CASSQVRGQSNYGYTF
>TRBV7-2|TRBJ2-7|TRBD2|few
TGTGCCAGCAGCCCCCGCGGGGGGCTAACTCAGAGCTCCTACGAGCAGTACTTC
CASSPRGGLTQSSYEQYF
>TRBV4-2|TRBJ2-1|.|.
TGTGCCAGCAGCCAAGATCCTGCGGGGGCCAGAATCTACAATGAGCAGTTCTTC
CASSQDPAGARIYNEQFF
>TRBV6-2/TRBV6-3|TRBJ2-7|.|.
TGTGCCAGCAGCAGAAGGCGGGCCGAGCAGTACTTC
CASSRRRAEQYF
>TRBV6-5|TRBJ1-1|.|.
TGTGCCAGCAGAACCTCCAGGAACACTGAAGCTTTCTTT
CASRTSRNTEAFF
>TRBV20-1|TRBJ1-2|.|.
TGCAGTGCTAGTGGAGCCAACTATGGCTACACCTTC
CSASGANYGYTF
>TRBV5-4|TRBJ2-7|.|.
TGTGCCAGCAGGCCTTTAGCGTCAAGCTACGAGCAGTACTTC
CASRPLASSYEQYF
>TRBV7-9|TRBJ1-3|TRBD1|.
TGTGCCAGCAGCCCAGGGACAGGCTCTGGAAACACCATATATTTT
CASSPGTGSGNTIYF
>TRBV7-2|TRBJ2-5|.|.
TGTGCCAGCAGCTCCCGCGGGGGGACAGGGTTTCTGGGTTGGGAGACCCAGTACTTC
CASSSRGGTGFLGWETQYF
>TRBV5-1|TRBJ2-1|.|.
TGCGCCAGCAGCTTGGATGGCGGACCCTACAATGAGCAGTTCTTC
CASSLDGGPYNEQFF
>TRBV11-2|TRBJ2-5|TRBD1|.
TGTGCCAGCAGCTTCCACAGGGGGCGAGAGACCCAGTACTTC
CASSFHRGRETQYF